This TCR beta chain was sequenced for a study of T-cell reconstitution after alpha-beta-depleted transplantation in children. This clonotype came up many times. Trimming stripped 3 bases from V and 4 bases from J, with 15 bases between. CDR1 and CDR2 (germline): SQVTM, ANQGSEA. This CDR3 is built from 14 residues. Library preparation (for TCRbeta) was performed with unique molecular identifiers. TCRdb reprocessed the PCR reads via MiXCR and lists one record per CDR3 protein. Of approximately 400,000 distinct CDR3 sequences listed, roughly a tenth are singletons. V usage is TRBV29-1 and J usage is TRBJ1-1; D possibly corresponds to TRBD1 (5 bases). Sample: PBMCs from the stem cell graft donor, taken from the stem cell graft. The TCR was taken from a human donor who donated a stem cell graft to a child with acute myeloid leukemia. The CDR3 reads CSVDFGGVGTEAFF. The CDR3 DNA sequence: TGCAGCGTTGATTTCGGAGGGGTAGGCACTGAAGCTTTCTTT.